Each of the 15 T cell receptor beta chains below was sequenced from the same sample in a study of radiation and T cells in renal cell carcinoma. Time point of the sample: blood 4 weeks post-SBRT, at nephrectomy. Treatment described: 15 Gy SBRT to primary tumor, nephrectomy 4 weeks later. Only in-frame clones appear in the TCRdb table, and some are missing; sequencing was by immunoSEQ multiplex PCR. Here the sample spans around 94,000 clones, 70% to 90% being singletons. The material sequenced was blood, taken from a patient whose treatment included radiotherapy and nephrectomy. The receptors were sampled from a man in his forties or fifties with renal cell carcinoma.

The chain uses TRBV11-2 and TRBJ1-2, with TRBD1 as a possible D gene (6 bases). Deletions cut 4 bases from V and 2 bases from J, with 14 bases between. This CDR3 has 15 amino acids. Germline CDR1 is SGHAT and CDR2 is FQNNGV. The CDR3 region has the DNA TGTGCCAGCAGCTCGGACAGATTACTAAACTATGGCTACACCTTC. It translates to CASSSDRLLNYGYTF.

The chain has TRBV2 and TRBJ2-7, with TRBD2 matching over 7 bases. Germline CDR1 and CDR2: SNHLY and FYNNEI. CDR3 length equals 14 residues. The CDR3 region has the DNA TGTGCTACGGGAGGTGCGGGGCATGTTAACGAGCAGTACTTC. This gives the protein CATGGAGHVNEQYF.

The sample holds a few counts of this clone. The chain joins TRBV13 to TRBJ2-7; D ambiguous. V was shortened by 0 bases and J by 3 bases, with 3 bases between the two germline ends. Germline V gene lookup returns CDR1 PRHDT and CDR2 FYEKMQ (reference sequence). This CDR3 is built from 12 residues. For the CDR3, the DNA is TGTGCCAGCAGCTTAGGCGGCTACGAGCAGTACTTC. It translates to CASSLGGYEQYF.

The chain combines TRBV6-5 with TRBJ2-7, with 7 bases matching TRBD1. V shed 4 bases and J 3 bases; nucleotides not matched to a gene: 9. The CDR3 runs to 15 residues. In germline, CDR1 is MNHEY, CDR2 SVGAGI. CDR3 sequence reads: CASSSPGTENYEQYF. The CDR3 coding sequence is TGTGCCAGCAGTTCCCCCGGGACAGAGAACTACGAGCAGTACTTC.

V gene TRBV15 combines with J gene TRBJ2-4; the D gene is possibly TRBD1 (5 bases). CDR1 and CDR2 (germline): LNHNV, YYDKDF (reference sequence). The ends were cut back, 4 bases at V and 9 bases at J, with 16 bases in the middle. The CDR3 has 14 residues. Here the CDR3 DNA reads TGTGCCACCAGCAAACCCGTAAGCCAGGGCATTCAGTACTTC. It encodes CATSKPVSQGIQYF. The entire variable domain, with the rest obtained from reference TRBV15 and TRBJ2-4, is as follows: DAMVIQNPRYQVTQFGKPVTLSCSQTLNHNVMYWYQQKSSQAPKLLFHYYDKDFNNEADTPDNFQSRRPNTSFCFLDIRSPGLGDTAMYLCATSKPVSQGIQYFGAGTRLSVL.

This chain joins TRBV5-1 and TRBJ1-2; D not certain. Trimming left V 0 bases short and J 6 bases short, with 12 bases between. The CDR3 covers 14 residues. CDR1 SGHRS and CDR2 YFSETQ come from the germline V gene. The CDR3 spells CASSLAQSGHGYTF. CDR3 nucleotides: TGCGCCAGCAGCTTGGCTCAGAGTGGTCATGGCTACACCTTC.

This clone was detected a few times. CDR3 loop: CASSATGTALRGYGYTF. CDR3 DNA sequence: TGCGCCAGCAGCGCGACCGGGACAGCCCTTCGGGGCTATGGCTACACCTTC. The chain joins TRBV5-1 to TRBJ1-2, with TRBD1 identical over 7 bases. V was pared by 4 bases and J by 4 bases, with 16 bases of the junction left unmatched. There are 17 residues in the CDR3. CDR1 and CDR2 from the germline V gene are SGHRS and YFSETQ.

The chain uses TRBV18 and TRBJ1-1; unclear D gene. The CDR3 is made up of 16 amino acids. Between the trimmed V and J ends, which lost 3 bases and 0 bases, there was a span of 14 bases. Germline V gene lookup returns CDR1 KGHSH and CDR2 LQKENI. CDR3 protein: CASSPRRPTVNTEAFF. In DNA form, the CDR3 reads TGTGCCAGCTCACCGAGACGCCCGACGGTGAACACTGAAGCTTTCTTT.

The V and J genes are TRBV4-3 and TRBJ2-3, with D possibly being TRBD2 (5 bases). CDR3 length: 16 amino acids. Per germline, CDR1 LGHNA and CDR2 YSLEER. The V and J ends lost 2 bases and 6 bases respectively, with 18 bases between them. The CDR3 is CASSQPGGPLGDTQYF. CDR3 nucleotide sequence: TGCGCCAGCAGCCAACCGGGCGGGCCCCTGGGTGATACGCAGTATTTT.

This clone showed up many times. V and J are TRBV2 and TRBJ1-2; no reliable D call. The CDR3 runs to 13 residues. Deletions cut 3 bases from V and 5 bases from J, with 10 bases between. CDR1 is SNHLY and CDR2 is FYNNEI in the germline V gene. CDR3 nucleotides: TGTGCCAGCAGTGACGCCGCGGGTTATGGCTACACCTTC. Residues: CASSDAAGYGYTF. The full variable domain, completed using reference TRBV2 and TRBJ1-2, is EPEVTQTPSHQVTQMGQEVILRCVPISNHLYFYWYRQILGQKVEFLVSFYNNEISEKSEIFDDQFSVERPDGSNFTLKIRSTKLEDSAMYFCASSDAAGYGYTFGSGTRLTVV.

The chain combines TRBV5-5 with TRBJ2-3; 14 bases are a match to TRBD2. Trimming at V came to 0 bases and at J to 5 bases, leaving 5 bases not matched to a gene. CDR1 and CDR2 (germline): SGHKS, YYEKEE (reference sequence). The CDR3 sequence is 17 residues long. In DNA, the CDR3 is TGTGCCAGCAGCTTGGGGACTAGCGGGGGGTTTGGAGATACGCAGTATTTT. This codes for CASSLGTSGGFGDTQYF.

The CDR3 region is CASRWTRVNEQFF. The CDR3 region has the DNA TGTGCCAGCAGATGGACTAGGGTCAATGAGCAGTTCTTC. This rearrangement joins TRBV7-9 to TRBJ2-1; 7 bases line up with TRBD2. Trimming removed 6 bases from V and 6 bases from J; junction bases left unmatched: 5. Germline CDR1 reads SEHNR; CDR2 reads FQNEAQ (reference sequence). The CDR3 contains 13 residues.

The chain recombines TRBV6-6 with TRBJ1-5, with a weak D call TRBD1 (6 bases). The V end lost 6 bases, the J end lost 7 bases, and 22 bases lay between the germline ends. From germline, CDR1 is MNHNY and CDR2 SVGAGI (reference sequence). The CDR3 contains 16 residues. Written as DNA, the CDR3 is TGTGCCAGCAGGAGGGACACCATTAGGGTCTACCAGCCCCAGCATTTT. Its translation: CASRRDTIRVYQPQHF.

The rearrangement joins TRBV27 to TRBJ1-2; D may be TRBD1 (5 bases). CDR1 MNHEY and CDR2 SMNVEV come from the germline V gene (reference sequence). The V end was cut by 1 base, the J end by 8 bases, with 17 bases between. CDR3 length: 15 residues. DNA of the CDR3: TGTGCCAGCAGTTTATACGGCGCTGGGCAGGGAGGCTACACCTTC. Protein sequence: CASSLYGAGQGGYTF.

About this clone itself: The DNA is left out, because the CDR3 cannot be placed on it with certainty; the CDR3 is given as TCRdb lists it. This chain connects TRBV27 to TRBJ1-2; TRBD1 is taken as the D call from the table, unchecked against the DNA. The CDR3 numbers 13 amino acids, ends counted. Per the germline V gene, CDR1 is MNHEY and CDR2 is SMNVEV (reference sequence). The CDR3 loop is CASSSSSRGGYTF.